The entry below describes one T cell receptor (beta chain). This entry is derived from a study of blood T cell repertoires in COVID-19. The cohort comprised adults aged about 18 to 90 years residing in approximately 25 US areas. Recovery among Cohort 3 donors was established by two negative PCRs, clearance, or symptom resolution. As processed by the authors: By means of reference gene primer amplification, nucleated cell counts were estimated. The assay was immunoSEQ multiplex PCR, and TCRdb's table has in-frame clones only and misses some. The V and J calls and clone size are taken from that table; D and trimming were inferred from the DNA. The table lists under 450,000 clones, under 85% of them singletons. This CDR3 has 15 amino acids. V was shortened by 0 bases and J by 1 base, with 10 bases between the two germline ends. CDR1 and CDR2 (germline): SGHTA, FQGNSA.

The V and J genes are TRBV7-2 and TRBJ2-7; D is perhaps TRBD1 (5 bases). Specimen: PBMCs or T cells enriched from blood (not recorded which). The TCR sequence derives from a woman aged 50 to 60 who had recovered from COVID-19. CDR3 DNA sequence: TGTGCCAGCAGCTTAGCACAGGTTTCTTCCTACGAGCAGTACTTC. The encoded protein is CASSLAQVSSYEQYF.